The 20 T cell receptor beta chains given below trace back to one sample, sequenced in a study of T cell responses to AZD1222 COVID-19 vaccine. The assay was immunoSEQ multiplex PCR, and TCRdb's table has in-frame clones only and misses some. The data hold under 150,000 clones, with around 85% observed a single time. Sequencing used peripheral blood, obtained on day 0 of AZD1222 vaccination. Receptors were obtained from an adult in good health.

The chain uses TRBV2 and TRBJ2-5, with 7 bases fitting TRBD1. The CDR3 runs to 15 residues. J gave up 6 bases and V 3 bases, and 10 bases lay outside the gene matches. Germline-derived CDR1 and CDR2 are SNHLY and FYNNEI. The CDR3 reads CASSDSTGTVKTQYF. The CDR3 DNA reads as TGTGCCAGCAGTGATAGCACCGGGACAGTAAAGACCCAGTACTTC.

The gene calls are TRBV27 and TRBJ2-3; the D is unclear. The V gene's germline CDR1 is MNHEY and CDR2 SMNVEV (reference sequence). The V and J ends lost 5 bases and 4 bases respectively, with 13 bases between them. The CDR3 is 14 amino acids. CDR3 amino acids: CASSVGRGPDTQYF. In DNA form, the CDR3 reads TGTGCCAGCAGTGTGGGTAGAGGACCAGATACGCAGTATTTT.

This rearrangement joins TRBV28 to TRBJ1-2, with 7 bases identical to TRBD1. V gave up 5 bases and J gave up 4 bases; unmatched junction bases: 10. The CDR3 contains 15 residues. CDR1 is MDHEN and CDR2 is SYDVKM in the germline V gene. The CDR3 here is CASSTHRGGSYGYTF. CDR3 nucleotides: TGTGCCAGCAGTACCCACAGGGGCGGCAGCTATGGCTACACCTTC.

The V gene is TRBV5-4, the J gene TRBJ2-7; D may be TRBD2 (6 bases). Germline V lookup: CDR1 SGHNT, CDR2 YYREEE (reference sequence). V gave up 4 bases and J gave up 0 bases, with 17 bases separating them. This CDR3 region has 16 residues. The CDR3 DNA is TGTGCCAGCAGCGGCCGCCGGGACTCCTTCTCCTACGAGCAGTACTTC. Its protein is CASSGRRDSFSYEQYF. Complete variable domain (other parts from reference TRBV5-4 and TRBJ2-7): ETGVTQSPTHLIKTRGQQVTLRCSSQSGHNTVSWYQQALGQGPQFIFQYYREEENGRGNFPPRFSGLQFPNYSSELNVNALELDDSALYLCASSGRRDSFSYEQYFGPGTRLTVT.

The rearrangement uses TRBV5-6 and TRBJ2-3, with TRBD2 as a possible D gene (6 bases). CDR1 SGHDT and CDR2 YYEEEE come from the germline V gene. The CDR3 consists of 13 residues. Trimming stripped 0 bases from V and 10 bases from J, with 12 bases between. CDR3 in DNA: TGTGCCAGCAGCTTGGCCAAGGGGACTGCGCAGTATTTT. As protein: CASSLAKGTAQYF.

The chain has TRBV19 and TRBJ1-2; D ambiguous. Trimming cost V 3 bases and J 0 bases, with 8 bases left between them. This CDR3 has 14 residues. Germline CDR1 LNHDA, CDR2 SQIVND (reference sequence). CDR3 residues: CASSISSANYGYTF. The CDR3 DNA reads TGTGCCAGTAGTATCTCGTCAGCTAACTATGGCTACACCTTC.

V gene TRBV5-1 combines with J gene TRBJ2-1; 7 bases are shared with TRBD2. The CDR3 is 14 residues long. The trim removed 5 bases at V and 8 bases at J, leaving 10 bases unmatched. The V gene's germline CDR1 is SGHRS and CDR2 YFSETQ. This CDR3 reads CASRETTAGDEQFF. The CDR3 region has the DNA TGCGCCAGCAGGGAGACTACCGCGGGGGATGAGCAGTTCTTC.

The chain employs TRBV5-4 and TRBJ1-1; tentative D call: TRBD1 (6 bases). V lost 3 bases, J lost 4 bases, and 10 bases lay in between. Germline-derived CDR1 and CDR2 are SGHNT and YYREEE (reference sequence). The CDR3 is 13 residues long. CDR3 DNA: TGTGCCAGCAGCTCGTACAGGGCCACTGAAGCTTTCTTT. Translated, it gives CASSSYRATEAFF.

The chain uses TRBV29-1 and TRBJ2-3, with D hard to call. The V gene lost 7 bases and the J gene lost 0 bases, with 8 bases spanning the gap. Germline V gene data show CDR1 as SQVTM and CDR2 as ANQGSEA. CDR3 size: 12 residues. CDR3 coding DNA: TGCAGCGCTGACTCTAGCACAGATACGCAGTATTTT. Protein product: CSADSSTDTQYF.

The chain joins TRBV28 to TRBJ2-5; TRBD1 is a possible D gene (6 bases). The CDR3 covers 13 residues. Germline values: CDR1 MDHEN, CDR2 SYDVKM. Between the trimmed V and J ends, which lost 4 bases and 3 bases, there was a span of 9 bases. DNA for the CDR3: TGTGCCAGCAGTTGGGCAGGGGAAGAGACCCAGTACTTC. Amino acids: CASSWAGEETQYF.

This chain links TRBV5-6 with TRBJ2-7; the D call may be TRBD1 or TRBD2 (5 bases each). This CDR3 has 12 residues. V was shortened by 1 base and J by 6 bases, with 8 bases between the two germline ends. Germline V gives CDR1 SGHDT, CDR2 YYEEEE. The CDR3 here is CASSLSGTEQYF. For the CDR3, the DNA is TGTGCCAGCAGCTTGTCGGGGACCGAGCAGTACTTC.

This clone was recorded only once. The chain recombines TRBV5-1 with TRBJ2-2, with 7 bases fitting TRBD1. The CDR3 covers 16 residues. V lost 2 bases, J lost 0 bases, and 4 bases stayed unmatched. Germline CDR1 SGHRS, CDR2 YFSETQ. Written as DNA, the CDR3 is TGCGCCAGCAGCTTAGACAGGGTTACGAACACCGGGGAGCTGTTTTTT. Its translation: CASSLDRVTNTGELFF.

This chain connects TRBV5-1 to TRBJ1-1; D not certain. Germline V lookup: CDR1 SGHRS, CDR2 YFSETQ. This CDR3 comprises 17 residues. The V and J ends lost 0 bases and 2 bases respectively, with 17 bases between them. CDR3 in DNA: TGCGCCAGCAGCTTGGGAGGGCGGAGCAACTCAAACACTGAAGCTTTCTTT. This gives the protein CASSLGGRSNSNTEAFF.

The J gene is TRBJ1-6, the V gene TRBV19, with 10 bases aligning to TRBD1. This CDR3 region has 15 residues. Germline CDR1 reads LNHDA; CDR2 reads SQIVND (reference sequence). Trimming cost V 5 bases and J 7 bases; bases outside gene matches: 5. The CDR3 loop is CASSPRTGGNSPLHF. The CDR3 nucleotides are TGTGCCAGTAGTCCGAGGACAGGGGGGAATTCACCCCTCCACTTT.

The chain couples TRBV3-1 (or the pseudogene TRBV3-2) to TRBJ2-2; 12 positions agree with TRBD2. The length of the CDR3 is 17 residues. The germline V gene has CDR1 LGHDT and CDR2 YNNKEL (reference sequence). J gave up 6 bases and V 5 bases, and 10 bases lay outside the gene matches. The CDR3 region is CASSAIGLAGRSGELFF. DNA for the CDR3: TGTGCCAGCAGCGCGATAGGACTAGCGGGAAGATCCGGGGAGCTGTTTTTT.

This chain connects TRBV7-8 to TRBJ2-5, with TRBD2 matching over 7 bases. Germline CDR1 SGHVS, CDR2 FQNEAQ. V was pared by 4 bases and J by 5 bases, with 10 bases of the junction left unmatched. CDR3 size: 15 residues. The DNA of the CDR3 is TGTGCCAGCAGCTCTCAAGCGGGATCCGGGGAGACCCAGTACTTC. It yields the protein CASSSQAGSGETQYF.

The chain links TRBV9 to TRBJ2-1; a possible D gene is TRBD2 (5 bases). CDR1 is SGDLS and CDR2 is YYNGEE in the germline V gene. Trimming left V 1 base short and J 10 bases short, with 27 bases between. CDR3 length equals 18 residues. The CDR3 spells CASSVSVPLDYLAAEQFF. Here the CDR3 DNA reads TGTGCCAGCAGCGTATCGGTCCCCTTAGACTATCTTGCGGCGGAGCAGTTCTTC.

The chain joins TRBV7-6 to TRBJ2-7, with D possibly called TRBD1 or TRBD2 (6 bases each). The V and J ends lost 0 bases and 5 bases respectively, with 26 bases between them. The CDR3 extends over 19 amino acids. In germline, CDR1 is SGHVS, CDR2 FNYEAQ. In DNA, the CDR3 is TGTGCCAGCAGCTTAGCGTCACTCTCGGGGGCGAATGGAACCCACGAGCAGTACTTC. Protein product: CASSLASLSGANGTHEQYF.

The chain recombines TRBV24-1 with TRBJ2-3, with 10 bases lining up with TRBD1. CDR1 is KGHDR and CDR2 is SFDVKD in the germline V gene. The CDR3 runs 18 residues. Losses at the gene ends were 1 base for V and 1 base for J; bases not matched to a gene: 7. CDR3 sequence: CATSDLGDRGGRTDTQYF. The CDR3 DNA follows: TGTGCCACCAGTGATTTAGGGGACAGGGGAGGCCGCACAGATACGCAGTATTTT.

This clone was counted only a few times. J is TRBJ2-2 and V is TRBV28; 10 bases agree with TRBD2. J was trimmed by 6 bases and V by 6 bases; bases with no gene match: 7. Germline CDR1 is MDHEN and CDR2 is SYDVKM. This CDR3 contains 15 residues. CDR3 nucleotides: TGTGCCAGCAGAGGTTTCCTAGCGGGAGCCGGGGAGCTGTTTTTT. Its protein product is CASRGFLAGAGELFF.